The TCR beta chain under discussion was sequenced for a study of beta chain features in type 1 diabetes (dated by TCRdb to between 2017 and 2018). Turning to the overall study: Mean age, gender distribution, total cell number and subset yield were not different between patients and healthy donors. A total of 85 million to 140 million sorted cells were examined across all samples, and a strong correlation was observed between cell number per subset and RNA yield. The study compared the TCRB repertoires of sorted circulating CD4+ T cell subsets in recently diagnosed type 1 diabetes patients with those in matched healthy donors. Naive and central memory subsets were obtained from all 30 or so donors, but regulatory and stem cell-like memory subsets were isolated from only 8 patients and roughly eight healthy donors. What the study reported, not specific to this receptor: Patients with type 1 diabetes made fewer insertions and deleted more nucleotides at VDJ recombination sites, implying thymic rearrangement abnormalities. HLA sub-analyses involved small numbers of individuals, so any influence of HLA type on TCRB rearrangement remained unresolved. PCR might favor shorter templates, but patient and control samples were amplified and corrected together, so any skew would affect both groups equally. Naive, central memory and regulatory TCRB repertoires appeared more similar among patients than among healthy donors. A moderate but significant shortening of TCRB CDR3 length was observed in type 1 diabetes patients in all four CD4+ subsets. Because cDNA was sequenced instead of genomic DNA, activated cells with high expression could be over-represented, although the groups did not differ in activation or CD3 levels.

This clone has a handful of counts. The antigen this receptor binds is unknown. Nothing much larger sits one base from this clone, and base qualities are not available. Each donor gave one peripheral blood draw, approximately 120 mL on average, collected into heparinised tubes. A BD FACSAria II and a panel including CD45RO, CCR7, CD25, CD127, CD95 and CD27 were used to sort naive, central memory, regulatory and stem cell-like memory CD4+ T cells. A purity above 95% was achieved for all sorted populations. PBMCs were separated immediately by Lymphoprep density gradient centrifugation and were stained directly, without being cultured. To minimize batch effects, samples were stained and sorted in pairs, one healthy donor with one patient per experiment. From V the trimming removes 9 bases and from J it removes 4 bases, while the gene matches leave 4 bases of the junction unaccounted for. There are 13 amino acids in the CDR3, from cysteine to phenylalanine inclusive. Left in the record is the CDR3 DNA by itself, 39 bases read in frame from the first base. CDR1 and CDR2 (SGHDT, YYEEEE) derive from the germline V gene.

The entire isolated RNA was reverse transcribed using the High Capacity cDNA Reverse Transcription Kit, and thus expressed TCRB transcripts were sequenced. Stem cell-like memory T cell samples underwent survey-depth immunoSEQ sequencing, averaging around 1 million total reads per sample. Sorted cells were lysed in RLT buffer and RNA was extracted with DNase-treated RNeasy Micro or Mini kits, depending on cell number. To prevent cross-contamination, every cell subset was processed on its own, while patient and healthy donor samples were processed together. TCRB sequences were amplified from cDNA with the immunoSEQ multiplex PCR, producing 87-bp fragments spanning the CDR3 region. Sequencing of the amplicons was done on the Illumina HiSeq platform. In the paper's pipeline: Synthetic template baselines were used to correct PCR bias computationally, reads within Hamming distance 2 were collapsed, and singletons that could not be merged were discarded. Reads were aligned against IMGT to assign V, D and J genes, CDR3 length and insertions or deletions at six rearrangement sites. Within each subset, clonotype counts were normalized to sorted cell number, after which true diversity and Gini coefficients were computed with the tcR R package. Repertoire sharing was quantified using the overlap coefficient calculated on TCRB nucleotide sequences. Sourced from immuneACCESS, this table was stored by TCRdb with only in-frame sequences that have V and J called. A share of the clones is absent; for the studies checked, an unresolved V gene accounts for under half, and the remainder has no known explanation. Clone size and V and J calls were adopted from that table, with D and trimming inferred from the DNA. Here the sample has fewer than 70,000 clones; about 64% occur a single time. The ten largest clones add up to 0.29% of the sample.

The sequencing input was stem cell memory CD4+ T cells from blood. Read against the paper, the sample's cell subset or site label means: stem cell-like memory CD4+ T cells. The sequence was collected from a woman in her 30s with type 1 diabetes. The rearranged chain carries TRBV5-6 and TRBJ2-3; a stretch of 11 junction bases matches TRBD2. This receptor carries the CDR3 CATGTSGSDTQYF. The nucleotides are TGTGCCACCGGGACTAGCGGTTCAGATACGCAGTATTTT.